A single sample is the source of the 14 T cell receptor beta chains below, sequenced in a study of cytomegalovirus exposure and HLA in healthy donors. Clones were sequenced by immunoSEQ multiplex PCR, and TCRdb holds only the in-frame ones, with some missing. Of roughly 200,000 clones listed, 84% are singletons. What was sequenced was PBMCs. The receptors shown here come from a woman between 18 and 29 years old in good health and CMV-seropositive.

V and J are TRBV19 and TRBJ1-5, with 10 bases lining up with TRBD1. The ends lost 4 bases at V and 1 base at J; junction bases unmatched: 4. This CDR3 comprises 16 residues. Looked up from germline, CDR1 is LNHDA and CDR2 is SQIVND (reference sequence). DNA of the CDR3: TGTGCCAGTAGTACGGGACAGGGGTGGAGCAATCAGCCCCAGCATTTT. Amino acids: CASSTGQGWSNQPQHF.

CDR3 in DNA: TGTGCCAGTTTTCGGACGGAGGCGGGCTACACCTTC. Amino acid sequence: CASFRTEAGYTF. This rearrangement joins TRBV6-1 to TRBJ1-2; D is unclear. Germline loops: CDR1 MNHNS, CDR2 SASEGT. CDR3 length: 12 residues. Trimming stripped 9 bases from V and 8 bases from J, with 16 bases between.

This clone was counted a single time. J is TRBJ2-5 and V is TRBV7-6, with 7 nucleotides matching TRBD2. V was pared by 4 bases and J by 4 bases, with 0 bases of the junction left unmatched. The germline V gene has CDR1 SGHVS and CDR2 FNYEAQ. This CDR3 comprises 12 residues. CDR3: CASSSGGETQYF. The CDR3 DNA sequence: TGTGCCAGCAGCTCGGGGGGAGAGACCCAGTACTTC.

V usage is TRBV2 and J usage is TRBJ1-2, with a tentative D call TRBD1 (5 bases). From germline, CDR1 is SNHLY and CDR2 FYNNEI. V was clipped by 5 bases and J by 8 bases, with 27 bases between them. This CDR3 contains 17 residues. Written as DNA, the CDR3 is TGTGCCAGCAGTATCCCCGGAGGGGACGCCCAGTTGTGGGGCTACACCTTC. As protein: CASSIPGGDAQLWGYTF.

This clone was recorded a few times. The chain employs TRBV10-3 and TRBJ2-7, with TRBD1 as a possible D gene (6 bases). The CDR3 extends over 13 amino acids. The germline CDR1 and CDR2 sequences are ENHRY and SYGVKD. Between the trimmed V and J ends, which lost 9 bases and 4 bases, there was a span of 16 bases. The CDR3 spells CAIKDSGAYEQYF. The CDR3 DNA reads as TGTGCCATAAAGGACAGCGGAGCGTACGAGCAGTACTTC.

This chain connects TRBV6-1 to TRBJ2-1; 10 bases agree with TRBD2. V lost 4 bases, J lost 4 bases, and 4 bases stayed unmatched. Looked up from germline, CDR1 is MNHNS and CDR2 is SASEGT. The CDR3 sequence is 15 residues long. CDR3 loop: CASSVSSGGYNEQFF. As DNA, the CDR3 is TGTGCCAGCAGTGTGTCTAGCGGGGGATACAATGAGCAGTTCTTC.

The chain has TRBV4-3 and TRBJ1-3, with TRBD1 as a possible D gene (5 bases). This CDR3 has 17 residues. In germline, CDR1 is LGHNA, CDR2 YSLEER. V lost 0 bases to trimming and J lost 4 bases, with 16 bases between them. The CDR3 spells CASSQDPPQGLGNTIYF. For the CDR3, the DNA is TGCGCCAGCAGCCAAGATCCTCCTCAGGGTCTCGGAAACACCATATATTTT.

The chain couples TRBV19 to TRBJ2-4; D gene uncertain. This CDR3 is 16 amino acids long. Trimming stripped 4 bases from V and 1 base from J, with 14 bases between. The V gene's germline CDR1 is LNHDA and CDR2 SQIVND (reference sequence). The CDR3 loop reads CASSTRILAAKNIQYF. In DNA form, the CDR3 reads TGTGCCAGTAGTACCCGAATTTTGGCCGCCAAAAACATTCAGTACTTC.

This clone turned up a few times. The gene calls are TRBV7-2 and TRBJ1-1; 7 nucleotides align to TRBD1. Looked up from germline, CDR1 is SGHTA and CDR2 is FQGNSA. The CDR3 totals 16 residues. Germline trimming cut 1 base from V and 5 bases from J; bases unmatched to any gene: 10. The CDR3 sequence: CASSLDGRQGSTEAFF. The CDR3 coding sequence is TGTGCCAGCAGCTTAGACGGGAGACAGGGATCGACTGAAGCTTTCTTT.

The chain employs TRBV7-2 and TRBJ2-2, with 10 bases identical to TRBD2. Germline V gene sequence: CDR1 SGHTA, CDR2 FQGNSA. The V gene end was trimmed by 4 bases and the J gene end by 2 bases; junction bases not matched to a gene: 4. The CDR3 contains 16 residues. CDR3 region: CASSWTSGLNTGELFF. The CDR3 region has the DNA TGTGCCAGCAGCTGGACTAGCGGACTTAACACCGGGGAGCTGTTTTTT.

This chain uses TRBV6-6 with TRBJ1-1, with D perhaps matching TRBD1 (5 bases). Germline CDR1 MNHNY, CDR2 SVGAGI (reference sequence). V lost 6 bases, J lost 0 bases, and 14 bases lay in between. This CDR3 has 15 residues. The CDR3 reads CASRAADTLNTEAFF. Here the CDR3 DNA reads TGTGCCAGCAGGGCCGCGGACACCCTGAACACTGAAGCTTTCTTT.

The rearrangement joins TRBV15 to TRBJ1-1, with 9 bases matching TRBD1. Trimming removed 0 bases from V and 6 bases from J; junction bases left unmatched: 8. From germline, CDR1 is LNHNV and CDR2 YYDKDF (reference sequence). This CDR3 has 16 amino acids. The CDR3 region has the DNA TGTGCCACCAGCAGAGAGGGACAGGGAAGAGGCGCTGAAGCTTTCTTT. This encodes CATSREGQGRGAEAFF. Together with reference TRBV15 and TRBJ1-1, the CDR3 gives the full variable domain: DAMVIQNPRYQVTQFGKPVTLSCSQTLNHNVMYWYQQKSSQAPKLLFHYYDKDFNNEADTPDNFQSRRPNTSFCFLDIRSPGLGDTAMYLCATSREGQGRGAEAFFGQGTRLTVV.

The chain has TRBV19 and TRBJ1-1, with 9 bases lining up with TRBD1. CDR1 and CDR2 from the germline V gene are LNHDA and SQIVND (reference sequence). The length of the CDR3 is 13 residues. J was trimmed by 8 bases and V by 6 bases; bases with no gene match: 7. The CDR3 DNA sequence: TGTGCCAGTAGCGTCGGGACAGGGAGAGAAGCTTTCTTT. It encodes CASSVGTGREAFF. The entire variable domain, with the rest obtained from reference TRBV19 and TRBJ1-1, is as follows: DGGITQSPKYLFRKEGQNVTLSCEQNLNHDAMYWYRQDPGQGLRLIYYSQIVNDFQKGDIAEGYSVSREKKESFPLTVTSAQKNPTAFYLCASSVGTGREAFFGQGTRLTVV.

The V gene is TRBV6-5, the J gene TRBJ2-7; 8 bases align to TRBD1. The CDR3 runs to 14 residues. Trimming cost V 6 bases and J 1 base; bases outside gene matches: 5. In germline, CDR1 is MNHEY, CDR2 SVGAGI. In DNA, the CDR3 is TGTGCCAGCAGAGGGACAGGCAGTTCCTACGAGCAGTACTTC. This translates into CASRGTGSSYEQYF.